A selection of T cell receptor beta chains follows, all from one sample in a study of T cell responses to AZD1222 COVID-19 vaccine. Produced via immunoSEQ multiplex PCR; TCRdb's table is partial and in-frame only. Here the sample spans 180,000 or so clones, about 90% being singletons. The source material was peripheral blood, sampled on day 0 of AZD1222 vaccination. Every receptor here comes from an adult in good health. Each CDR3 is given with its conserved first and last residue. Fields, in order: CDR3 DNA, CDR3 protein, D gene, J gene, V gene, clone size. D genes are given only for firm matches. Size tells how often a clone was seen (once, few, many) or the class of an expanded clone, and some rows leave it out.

TGTGCCAGCAGTAAACTGACAGGGACGAACACTGAAGCTTTCTTT,CASSKLTGTNTEAFF,TRBD1,TRBJ1-1,TRBV28,-
TGTGCCAGCAGCCAAGCTACCGGGACTCATTACACCGGGGAGCTGTTTTTT,CASSQATGTHYTGELFF,-,TRBJ2-2,TRBV21-1,-
TGCGCCAGCAGCCAACCCACGGGCAGCTTCTATGGCTACACCTTC,CASSQPTGSFYGYTF,-,TRBJ1-2,TRBV4-1,-
TGTGCCACCAGCAGAGATTATAGGAGGGCTGCTAACTATGGCTACACCTTC,CATSRDYRRAANYGYTF,-,TRBJ1-2,TRBV15,-
TGTGCCAGCAGCTTGAGAGGATCCACTGAAGCTTTCTTT,CASSLRGSTEAFF,-,TRBJ1-1,TRBV11-3,-
TGTGCCAGCAGCCAAGCTGGACTAGCGGGGTACAATGAGCAGTTCTTC,CASSQAGLAGYNEQFF,TRBD2,TRBJ2-1,TRBV14,once
TGTGCCAGCAGCTTGGGACAGCGCTCCGTCTATGGCTACACCTTC,CASSLGQRSVYGYTF,-,TRBJ1-2,TRBV5-6,-
TGTGCCAGTAGCCGACTTGAAGATACGCAGTATTTT,CASSRLEDTQYF,-,TRBJ2-3,TRBV19,once
TGTGCCAGCAGCTTCACCGGCTTGAACACTGAAGCTTTCTTT,CASSFTGLNTEAFF,-,TRBJ1-1,TRBV7-2,once
TGTGCCAGCAGTCAGTCGGGACCAGAAGGCTCGGGTAATGAAAAACTGTTTTTT,CASSQSGPEGSGNEKLFF,-,TRBJ1-4,TRBV28,-
TGTGCCAGCTTACCCTCGGGGGGAGGCACAGATACGCAGTATTTT,CASLPSGGGTDTQYF,TRBD2,TRBJ2-3,TRBV28,-
TGTGCCACCAGTGATTTGCCTTGGGGTACGAACACCGGGGAGCTGTTTTTT,CATSDLPWGTNTGELFF,-,TRBJ2-2,TRBV24-1,once
TGTGCCAGCAGCCACCGACAGGGCCAATACTCTGGAAACACCATATATTTT,CASSHRQGQYSGNTIYF,TRBD1,TRBJ1-3,TRBV5-4,-
TGCGCCAGCACCCTGTCCCCTACAGGGGGCACTGAAGCTTTCTTT,CASTLSPTGGTEAFF,TRBD1,TRBJ1-1,TRBV5-1,-
TGTGCCAGCAGGAGGGGGGTGATCGACGAGCAGTACTTC,CASRRGVIDEQYF,-,TRBJ2-7,TRBV6-5,-
TGTGCCAGCAGTAAGGACAGGGCCATGTATGGCTACACCTTC,CASSKDRAMYGYTF,TRBD1,TRBJ1-2,TRBV7-2,-
TGTGCCAGCAGCTTCGGGACAGAGGGACAAGAGACCCAGTACTTC,CASSFGTEGQETQYF,TRBD1,TRBJ2-5,TRBV7-6,-
TGCGCCAGCAGCCAAGATTGGGGGATGAGGCAGCCCCAGCATTTT,CASSQDWGMRQPQHF,-,TRBJ1-5,TRBV4-3,few
TGCGCCAGCAGGGAAACTAGCGGAAACACCGGGGAGCTGTTTTTT,CASRETSGNTGELFF,TRBD2,TRBJ2-2,TRBV5-1,-
TGTGCCAGCAGCTGGGGGGCCGACGCCGGGGAGCTGTTTTTT,CASSWGADAGELFF,-,TRBJ2-2,TRBV5-6,-
TGTGCCAGCGGGGGACAAGGCTTATATAATTCACCCCTCCACTTT,CASGGQGLYNSPLHF,-,TRBJ1-6,TRBV2,-
TGTGCCAGCAGTTCGACAGGGTACGGCTACACCTTC,CASSSTGYGYTF,TRBD1,TRBJ1-2,TRBV6-5,-
TGTGCCAGCAGTGATACAGGGCACTATGGCTACACCTTC,CASSDTGHYGYTF,-,TRBJ1-2,TRBV6-1,once
TGCGCCAGCAGCCAAGGGGGAGGCCTTAGTAGCAATCAGCCCCAGCATTTT,CASSQGGGLSSNQPQHF,-,TRBJ1-5,TRBV4-1,-
TGTGCCAGCAGCGTAGCCGGGACAGGGATAGATGAGCAGTTCTTC,CASSVAGTGIDEQFF,TRBD1,TRBJ2-1,TRBV9,-
TGCAGCGTTATGCTTAACTATGGCTACACCTTC,CSVMLNYGYTF,-,TRBJ1-2,TRBV29-1,-
TGTGCCAGCTCGCAGAACGGGGGACTAGCGGGGCGTAATACGCAGTATTTT,CASSQNGGLAGRNTQYF,TRBD2,TRBJ2-3,TRBV18,-
TGTGCCAGCAGTTTTTCACAGGCAGACTACTATGGCTACACCTTC,CASSFSQADYYGYTF,-,TRBJ1-2,TRBV28,-
TGTGCCAGCAGTCCGGGGGGCTATGGGGAGACCCAGTACTTC,CASSPGGYGETQYF,-,TRBJ2-5,TRBV27,-
TGCAGTGCTAGTAGCGGGGGGAACACTGAAGCTTTCTTT,CSASSGGNTEAFF,-,TRBJ1-1,TRBV20-1,-
TGTGCCAGCAGCTTGGCAGGCCCGGTGGGTGGCTACACCTTC,CASSLAGPVGGYTF,-,TRBJ1-2,TRBV5-6,-
TGCGCCAGCAGCCCACTCACCCCTAACTCCTACGAGCAGTACTTC,CASSPLTPNSYEQYF,-,TRBJ2-7,TRBV5-1,once
TGTGCCAGCAGCGTAGAAGGAGGGGGCAATCAGCCCCAGCATTTT,CASSVEGGGNQPQHF,-,TRBJ1-5,TRBV9,-
TGTGCCAGCAGCTTAGGGACAGGGAACTACGAGCAGTACTTC,CASSLGTGNYEQYF,TRBD1,TRBJ2-7,TRBV7-6,-
TGTGCCAGCAGCCCCGGGACAGGGGGCGGGAATGAGCAGTTCTTC,CASSPGTGGGNEQFF,TRBD1,TRBJ2-1,TRBV5-8,-
TGTGCCATCAGTGGCGGGACAGGGCACACTGAAGCTTTCTTT,CAISGGTGHTEAFF,TRBD1,TRBJ1-1,TRBV10-3,-
TGTGCCAGCAGCTTAGATGACAACGAGCAGTACTTC,CASSLDDNEQYF,-,TRBJ2-7,TRBV11-3,-
TGTGCCTCCCACGGCCGACGCGAGCGAGAGGCTTTCTTT,CASHGRREREAFF,-,TRBJ1-1,TRBV2,-
TGTGCCAGCAGTTACCGAGGGAGGGATCGGGGCTATGGCTACACCTTC,CASSYRGRDRGYGYTF,-,TRBJ1-2,TRBV3-1/TRBV3-2,-
TGTGCCAGCAGCTTGGGACAGGGGAACTCACCCCTCCACTTT,CASSLGQGNSPLHF,TRBD1,TRBJ1-6,TRBV5-6,once
TGTGCCAGCAGTGACCCATCCCAGGGGCCGAATTCACCCCTCCACTTT,CASSDPSQGPNSPLHF,-,TRBJ1-6,TRBV6-4,-
TGTGCCAGCAGCCAAGGGGACAGGGTGGGCTATGGCTACACCTTC,CASSQGDRVGYGYTF,TRBD1,TRBJ1-2,TRBV7-9,once
TGTGCCAGCAGCCAAGATCTAGGGGGCCCTCCCTACAATGAGCAGTTCTTC,CASSQDLGGPPYNEQFF,TRBD1,TRBJ2-1,TRBV4-2,-
TGTGCCATCATGAGCGTCGGTTTCCGGGAGCAGTTCTTC,CAIMSVGFREQFF,-,TRBJ2-1,TRBV10-3,-
TGTGCCAGTAAGTCATTAGTTGGAGATCAGCCCCAGCATTTT,CASKSLVGDQPQHF,-,TRBJ1-5,TRBV19,-
TGTGCCAGCAGCTTATTACTAAGCCCAGATACGCAGTATTTT,CASSLLLSPDTQYF,-,TRBJ2-3,TRBV7-2,-
TGTGCCAGCAGCTTGAATACGCGGGGGCCTTACAATGAGCAGTTCTTC,CASSLNTRGPYNEQFF,-,TRBJ2-1,TRBV5-5,-
TGTGCCAGCATCCTTGACAGGATTGTTACTGAAGCTTTCTTT,CASILDRIVTEAFF,-,TRBJ1-1,TRBV6-5,-
TGTGCCAGAAGCTTGTCACCAGCGGGGGGCCCTCCCAATGAGCAGTTCTTC,CARSLSPAGGPPNEQFF,TRBD2,TRBJ2-1,TRBV5-3,-
TGTGCCAGCAGCTTAGGTGAAATTGGCAGGCGGACCTTC,CASSLGEIGRRTF,-,TRBJ1-2,TRBV7-8,once
TGTGCCAGCAGTAAAAGGGGGACGGGGGCCAAAAACATTCAGTACTTC,CASSKRGTGAKNIQYF,-,TRBJ2-4,TRBV27,-